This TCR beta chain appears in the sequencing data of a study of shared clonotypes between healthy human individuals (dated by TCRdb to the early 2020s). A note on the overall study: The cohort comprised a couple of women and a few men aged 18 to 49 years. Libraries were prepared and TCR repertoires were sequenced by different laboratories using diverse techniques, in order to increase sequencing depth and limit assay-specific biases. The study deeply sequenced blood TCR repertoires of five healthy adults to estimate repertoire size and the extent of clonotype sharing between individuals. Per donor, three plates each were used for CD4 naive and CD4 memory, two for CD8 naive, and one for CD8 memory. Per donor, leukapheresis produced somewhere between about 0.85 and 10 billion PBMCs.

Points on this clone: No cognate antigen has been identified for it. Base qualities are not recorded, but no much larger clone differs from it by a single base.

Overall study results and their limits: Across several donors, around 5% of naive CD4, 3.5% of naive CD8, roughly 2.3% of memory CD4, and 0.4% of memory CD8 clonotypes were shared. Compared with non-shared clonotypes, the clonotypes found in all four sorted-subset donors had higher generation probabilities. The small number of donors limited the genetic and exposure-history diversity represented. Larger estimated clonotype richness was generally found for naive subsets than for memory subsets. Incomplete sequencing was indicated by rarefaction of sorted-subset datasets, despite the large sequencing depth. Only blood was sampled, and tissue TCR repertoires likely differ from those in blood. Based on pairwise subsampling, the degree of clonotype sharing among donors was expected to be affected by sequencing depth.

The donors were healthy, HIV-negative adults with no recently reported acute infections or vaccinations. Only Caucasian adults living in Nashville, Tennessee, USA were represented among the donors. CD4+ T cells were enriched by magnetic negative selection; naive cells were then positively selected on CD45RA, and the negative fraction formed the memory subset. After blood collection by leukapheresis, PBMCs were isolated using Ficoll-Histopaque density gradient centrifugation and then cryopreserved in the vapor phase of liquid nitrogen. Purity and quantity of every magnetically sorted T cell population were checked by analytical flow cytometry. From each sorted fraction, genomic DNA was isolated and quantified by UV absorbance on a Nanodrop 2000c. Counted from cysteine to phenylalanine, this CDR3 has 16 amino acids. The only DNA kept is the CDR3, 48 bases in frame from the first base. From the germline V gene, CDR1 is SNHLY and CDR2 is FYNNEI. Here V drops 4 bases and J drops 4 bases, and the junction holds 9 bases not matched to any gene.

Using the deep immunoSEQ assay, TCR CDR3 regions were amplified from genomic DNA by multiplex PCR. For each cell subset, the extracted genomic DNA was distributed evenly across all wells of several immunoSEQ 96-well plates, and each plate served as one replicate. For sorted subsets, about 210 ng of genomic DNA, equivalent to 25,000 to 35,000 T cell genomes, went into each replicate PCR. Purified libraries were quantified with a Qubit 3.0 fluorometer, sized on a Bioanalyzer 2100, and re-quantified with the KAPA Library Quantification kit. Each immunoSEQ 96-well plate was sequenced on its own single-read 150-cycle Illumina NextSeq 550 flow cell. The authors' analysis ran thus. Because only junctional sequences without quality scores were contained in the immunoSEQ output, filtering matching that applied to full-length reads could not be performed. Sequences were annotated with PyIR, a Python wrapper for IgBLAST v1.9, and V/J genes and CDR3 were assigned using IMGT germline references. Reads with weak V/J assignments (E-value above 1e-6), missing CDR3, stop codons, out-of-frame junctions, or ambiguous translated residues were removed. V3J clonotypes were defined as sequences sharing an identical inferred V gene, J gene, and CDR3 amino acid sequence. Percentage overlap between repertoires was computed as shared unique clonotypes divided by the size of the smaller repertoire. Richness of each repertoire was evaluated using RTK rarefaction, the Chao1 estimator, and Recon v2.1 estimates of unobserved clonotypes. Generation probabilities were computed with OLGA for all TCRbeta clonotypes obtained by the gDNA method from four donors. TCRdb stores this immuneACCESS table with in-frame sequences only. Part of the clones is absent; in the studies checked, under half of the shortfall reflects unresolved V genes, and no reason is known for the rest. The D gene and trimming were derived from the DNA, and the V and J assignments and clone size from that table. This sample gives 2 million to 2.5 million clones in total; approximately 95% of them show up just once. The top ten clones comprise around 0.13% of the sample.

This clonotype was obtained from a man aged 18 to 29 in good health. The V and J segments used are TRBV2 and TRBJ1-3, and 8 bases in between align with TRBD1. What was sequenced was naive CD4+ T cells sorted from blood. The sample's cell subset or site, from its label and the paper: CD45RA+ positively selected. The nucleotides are TGTGCCAGCAGTGCTACAGGGGGGATGCTAGGAAACACCATATATTTT. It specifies CASSATGGMLGNTIYF.